This T cell receptor beta chain stems from a study of T cell clonotyping in hematopoietic cell transplantation. Libraries were prepared by immunoSEQ multiplex PCR; TCRdb keeps only in-frame clonotypes and omits some of them. The profile covers more than 8,000 clones, with about 90% appearing a single time and 25% to 30% taken by the ten largest. Time point indicated: recipient sample about 28 days before transplant, after cytoreduction. The receptor was isolated from a woman in her fifties or sixties with acute myeloid leukemia. Some clones in this sample may be carry-over from other donors' samples. The input for sequencing was peripheral blood mononuclear cells, taken before stem cell transplant.

The CDR3 DNA is TGTGCCTGGACCGCCCCCGAGATGGTGACCCAGTACTTC. The encoded protein is CAWTAPEMVTQYF. The chain combines TRBV30 with TRBJ2-5; D gene ambiguous. Trimming removed 4 bases at V and 7 bases at J, with 16 bases between. The CDR3 is 13 residues long. CDR1 and CDR2 (germline): GTSNPN, SVGIG (reference sequence). The full variable domain, with the rest looked up from reference TRBV30 and TRBJ2-5, is SQTIHQWPATLVQPVGSPLSLECTVEGTSNPNLYWYRQAAGRGLQLLFYSVGIGQISSEVPQNLSASRPQDRQFILSSKKLLLSDSGFYLCAWTAPEMVTQYFGPGTRLLVL.